This T cell receptor beta chain was profiled in a study of T cells in Graves' hyperthyroidism and ophthalmopathy (dated by TCRdb to about 2019). At the level of the whole study: Peripheral blood samples were taken at initial diagnosis, before any treatment was given. A discovery cohort of fewer than 110 patients, 43 with Graves' ophthalmopathy and over 55 with stable Graves' hyperthyroidism, was used to find distinguishing TCR V-J signatures. Whether ophthalmopathy could be predicted prospectively was tested in an independent validation cohort made up of some 20 hyperthyroidism patients plus 17 patients who later progressed to ophthalmopathy. For training and testing, the 80 to 100 patients in the discovery cohort were randomly divided in a 7:3 ratio. Thyroid tissue and blood T-cell repertoires from six Graves' hyperthyroidism patients were also compared in the study. Following sampling, methimazole starting at 30 mg daily was given to hyperthyroidism patients, and high-dose intravenous methylprednisolone was given to ophthalmopathy patients. The paper describes TCR Vbeta CDR3 sequencing of 120 to 150 peripheral blood samples, made up of 43 ophthalmopathy patients, approximately 73 hyperthyroidism patients and 17 progressor patients.

Amplification of TCR beta CDR3 regions was carried out from RNA transcripts. A first-round RT-PCR of the TCR CDR3 used the HTBI primer set with the Qiagen OneStep RT-PCR kit. The libraries were constructed in a second round of multiplex PCR and then size-selected and purified. Paired-end sequencing of the libraries was performed with 100 bp reads on an Illumina HiSeq2000. On the authors' methods: Raw data were processed with SOAPnuke, discarding reads with adapters, uncalled bases, mean Phred below 15, or no exact constant-primer or identifier match. COPE v1.2.5 was used to merge high-quality paired reads, and clonotypes were defined as unique nucleotide sequences. MiTCR v1.1 was used to align clonotypes to the IMGT TRBV, TRBD and TRBJ reference segments. The analysis included only V-J combinations with a frequency above 0.0001, which together covered 99.2% of the repertoires. The TCS score was defined as F50 (clonal expansion) divided by E x V (chaos), with BLOSUM62-based TCRdist calculated between CDR3 peptides within each V-J. Welch's t-statistics and random forest reduced some 510 V-J features to roughly 13, which were used in a naive Bayes classifier (R e1071). The public reads were reprocessed in TCRdb via fastp at Q25 and MiXCR, keeping in-frame beta chains. Rows are unified per CDR3 protein, each entry keeping the most common DNA and genes. These V and J calls originate from TCRdb's pipeline instead of the authors' own analysis. The table for this sample lists about 400,000 distinct CDR3 sequences; 15% to 19% of them were counted only once. Around 7.7% of the sample lies in the top ten.

Broader findings and caveats from the paper: Most expanded thyroid clonotypes (frequency above 0.001) were also detected in blood, suggesting blood repertoires may reflect thyroid immune responses. Ophthalmopathy was separated from stable hyperthyroidism by a 13 V-J signature model, with over 85% sensitivity and just over 81% specificity obtained in cross-validation and 80%/75% obtained in testing. No statistical method was used to set the sample size in advance, and investigators knew the group allocation. During validation, the model predicted progression to ophthalmopathy a median of roughly six months ahead of onset, with around 70% sensitivity and roughly 75% specificity.

A patient counted as having stable Graves' hyperthyroidism if no progression to ophthalmopathy occurred over 18 months of follow-up. Hyperthyroidism patients were newly diagnosed, had a disease duration of under 2 months, and were aged 18 to 65 years. Patients with uncontrolled infections, other autoimmune diseases, pregnancy or lactation were excluded. Diagnoses were based on clinical symptoms, serum thyroxine and TRAb, thyroid ultrasound and orbital computed tomography. Ficoll-Paque density gradient centrifugation was used to isolate PBMCs from under 11 ml of fresh peripheral blood. Trizol reagent was used to extract total RNA, and RNA quality was then checked on an Agilent 2100 Bioanalyzer. CDR1 LGHNT and CDR2 FRNRAP were looked up in the germline V gene. The junction shows trimming of 3 bases on V and 7 bases on J, plus 10 bases between the germline ends. The CDR3 covers 12 residues, taking in both the cysteine and the phenylalanine. Of all the DNA, just the CDR3 is kept, 36 bases in frame from base 1.

At least ten counts were recorded for this clonotype. Its antigen remains unidentified. Base quality data are lacking; no much larger clone is found one base away. The chain couples TRBV12-5 to TRBJ2-7; the D gene is unclear. This clonotype originated in a woman aged 18-29 years with Graves' hyperthyroidism. The sequenced sample consisted of blood. The nucleotides are TGTGCTAGTGGTTTAGAAGGTTGGGAGCAGTACTTC. Its amino acids are CASGLEGWEQYF.